These 15 T cell receptor beta chains came from one sample sequenced in a study of blood T cell repertoires in COVID-19. The repertoire was sequenced with immunoSEQ multiplex PCR; TCRdb's copy has only in-frame clones and lacks some. The sample shows 95,000 to 150,000 clones, about 83% of them seen only once. The sample comprised peripheral blood. The receptor source for this set is a man aged 80 or over with active or convalescent COVID-19.

The V call is TRBV2, the J call TRBJ1-1; D is ambiguous. Per germline, CDR1 SNHLY and CDR2 FYNNEI. Trimming stripped 11 bases from V and 4 bases from J, with 17 bases between. This CDR3 contains 13 residues. CDR3 coding DNA: TGTGCCGTCCACATGGAGGGCGGCACTGAAGCTTTCTTT. Translation gives CAVHMEGGTEAFF. The full variable domain, rest sourced from reference TRBV2 and TRBJ1-1, is EPEVTQTPSHQVTQMGQEVILRCVPISNHLYFYWYRQILGQKVEFLVSFYNNEISEKSEIFDDQFSVERPDGSNFTLKIRSTKLEDSAMYFCAVHMEGGTEAFFGQGTRLTVV.

This clone was recorded once. The rearrangement joins TRBV7-6 to TRBJ2-1; 7 bases are shared with TRBD2. This CDR3 contains 14 residues. CDR1 is SGHVS, CDR2 FNYEAQ, per germline. With 5 bases clipped from V and 3 bases from J, the junction kept 4 bases outside the gene matches. Written as DNA, the CDR3 is TGTGCCAGCAGCAACCGGGACTACTACAATGAGCAGTTCTTC. It translates to CASSNRDYYNEQFF.

This chain links TRBV15 with TRBJ1-5; 11 nucleotides agree with TRBD1. V was clipped by 3 bases and J by 1 base; unmatched bases: 8. CDR3 length equals 18 residues. CDR1 and CDR2 from the germline V gene are LNHNV and YYDKDF (reference sequence). CDR3 bases: TGTGCCACCAGCAGCGGGACAGGGGGACGTTTAAGCAATCAGCCCCAGCATTTT. Its protein is CATSSGTGGRLSNQPQHF.

The chain uses TRBV20-1 and TRBJ2-3, with TRBD2 matching over 14 bases. Per the germline V gene, CDR1 is DFQATT and CDR2 is SNEGSKA (reference sequence). The length of the CDR3 is 16 residues. The V segment lost 3 bases and the J segment 6 bases; nucleotides outside the gene matches: 8. CDR3 region: CSASFGLAGGGDTQYF. The CDR3 nucleotides read TGCAGTGCTAGTTTCGGACTAGCGGGGGGTGGGGATACGCAGTATTTT.

The chain combines TRBV6-5 with TRBJ1-6; D might be TRBD1 (6 bases). CDR3 length equals 13 residues. Trimming cost V 4 bases and J 10 bases, with 11 bases left between them. CDR1 and CDR2 (germline): MNHEY, SVGAGI. CDR3: CASSFNRDSPLHF. The CDR3, as DNA: TGTGCCAGCAGTTTTAACAGGGACTCACCCCTCCACTTT.

The rearrangement uses TRBV12-3 or TRBV12-4 and TRBJ2-5, with D maybe TRBD1 (5 bases). Trimming pared 5 bases from V and 6 bases from J, leaving 10 bases between. This CDR3 has 12 residues. CDR3 loop: CASSTDRQTQYF. In DNA form, the CDR3 reads TGTGCCAGCAGTACTGACAGACAGACCCAGTACTTC.

The J gene is TRBJ2-1, the V gene TRBV5-1; TRBD2 matches 7 bases. The CDR3 spans 17 residues. CDR1 is SGHRS and CDR2 is YFSETQ in the germline V gene. With 6 bases clipped from V and 8 bases from J, the junction kept 20 bases outside the gene matches. The CDR3 region is CASNHGGMRGPRDEQFF. The CDR3 DNA follows: TGCGCCAGCAACCACGGGGGGATGAGGGGACCACGAGATGAGCAGTTCTTC.

V is TRBV7-2 and J is TRBJ1-1, with 10 bases fitting TRBD1. CDR3 size: 13 residues. CDR1 is SGHTA and CDR2 is FQGNSA in the germline V gene. J was trimmed by 6 bases and V by 4 bases; bases with no gene match: 2. The CDR3 protein is CASSYGTGAEAFF. The CDR3 DNA sequence: TGTGCCAGCAGCTATGGGACAGGGGCTGAAGCTTTCTTT.

The rearrangement uses TRBV5-6 and TRBJ1-1; weak D call: TRBD1 (5 bases). Trimming stripped 4 bases from V and 1 base from J, with 14 bases between. The CDR3 runs 15 residues. The germline V gene has CDR1 SGHDT and CDR2 YYEEEE. In DNA, the CDR3 is TGTGCCAGCAGCGGCGGGACTGACTGGAACACTGAAGCTTTCTTT. Its protein is CASSGGTDWNTEAFF.

The V gene is TRBV9, the J gene TRBJ1-6; 8 nucleotides line up with TRBD1. The CDR3 totals 18 residues. V was clipped by 4 bases and J by 10 bases; unmatched bases: 19. The V gene's germline CDR1 is SGDLS and CDR2 YYNGEE. Here the CDR3 DNA reads TGTGCCAGCAGCACACGACTGAGTGAGACAGGGGTGTCCTCACCCCTCCACTTT. Amino acid sequence: CASSTRLSETGVSSPLHF.

The chain recombines TRBV3-1 (or the pseudogene TRBV3-2) with TRBJ2-7; tentative D call: TRBD1 (5 bases). The CDR3 spans 14 residues. V lost 2 bases and J 3 bases, leaving 11 bases between the germline ends. Germline V gene sequence: CDR1 LGHDT, CDR2 YNNKEL (reference sequence). In nucleotides, the CDR3 is TGTGCCAGCAGCCAAACCCTTGACAGCTACGAGCAGTACTTC. Protein sequence: CASSQTLDSYEQYF.

V gene TRBV7-9 combines with J gene TRBJ2-1; 10 nucleotides line up with TRBD2. The CDR3 sequence is 15 residues long. Germline CDR1 and CDR2: SEHNR and FQNEAQ (reference sequence). Unmatched junction bases numbered 3, after V lost 5 bases and J lost 2 bases. The CDR3 region is CASSPSGGTYNEQFF. The DNA of the CDR3 is TGTGCCAGCAGCCCTAGCGGGGGTACCTACAATGAGCAGTTCTTC. The full variable domain, completed using reference TRBV7-9 and TRBJ2-1, is DTGVSQNPRHKITKRGQNVTFRCDPISEHNRLYWYRQTLGQGPEFLTYFQNEAQLEKSRLLSDRFSAERPKGSFSTLEIQRTEQGDSAMYLCASSPSGGTYNEQFFGPGTRLTVL.

The rearrangement joins TRBV13 to TRBJ2-7, with TRBD2 matching 9 bases. Germline CDR1 PRHDT, CDR2 FYEKMQ (reference sequence). The CDR3 loop spans 17 amino acids. With 1 base clipped from V and 2 bases from J, the junction kept 9 bases outside the gene matches. The CDR3 spells CASSLAFKRGATYEQYF. The CDR3 bases are TGTGCCAGCAGCTTAGCTTTCAAGCGGGGGGCGACCTACGAGCAGTACTTC.

This clone has a single count. The chain uses TRBV10-3 and TRBJ2-5; 13 nucleotides line up with TRBD2. Germline assignment: CDR1 ENHRY and CDR2 SYGVKD. J lost 5 bases, V lost 8 bases, and 8 bases had no gene match. The CDR3 length is 15 residues. CDR3 bases: TGTGCCATCGGTAGACTAGCGGGGGGTCGGGAGACCCAGTACTTC. Residues: CAIGRLAGGRETQYF.

This chain joins TRBV7-3 and TRBJ2-3, with 7 bases that match TRBD1. The CDR3 length is 17 residues. The junction had 12 bases not matched to a gene; V was cut back by 5 bases and J by 1 base. Germline V gives CDR1 SGHTA, CDR2 FQGTGA. The CDR3 region is CASSRRAGGFGTDTQYF. CDR3 bases: TGTGCCAGCAGCCGCCGAGCAGGGGGATTCGGCACAGATACGCAGTATTTT.